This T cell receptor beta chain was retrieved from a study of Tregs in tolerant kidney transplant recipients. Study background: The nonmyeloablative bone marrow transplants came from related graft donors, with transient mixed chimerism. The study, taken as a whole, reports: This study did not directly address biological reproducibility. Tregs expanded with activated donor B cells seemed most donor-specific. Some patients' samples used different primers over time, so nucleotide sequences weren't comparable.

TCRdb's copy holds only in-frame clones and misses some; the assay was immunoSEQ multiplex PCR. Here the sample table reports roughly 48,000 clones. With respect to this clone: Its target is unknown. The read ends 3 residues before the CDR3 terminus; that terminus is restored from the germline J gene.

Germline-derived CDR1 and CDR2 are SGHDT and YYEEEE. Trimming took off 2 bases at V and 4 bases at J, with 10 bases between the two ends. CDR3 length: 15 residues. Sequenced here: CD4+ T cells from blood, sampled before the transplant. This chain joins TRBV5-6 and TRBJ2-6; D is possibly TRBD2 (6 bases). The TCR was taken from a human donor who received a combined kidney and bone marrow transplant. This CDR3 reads CASSFTSSGANVLTF. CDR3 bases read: TGTGCCAGCAGCTTTACTAGCTCCGGGGCCAACGTC.